The 17 T cell receptor beta chains below come from one sample, sequenced in a study of T cell responses to AZD1222 COVID-19 vaccine. The assay was immunoSEQ multiplex PCR, and TCRdb's table has in-frame clones only and misses some. The repertoire has 200,000 or so clones, roughly 93% of them found once; the top ten carry over 0.85%. The specimen was peripheral blood, collected on day 0 of AZD1222 vaccination. These receptor sequences come from an adult in good health.

The chain recombines TRBV7-8 with TRBJ2-7; TRBD2 agrees at 8 bases. V shed 4 bases and J 3 bases; nucleotides not matched to a gene: 11. The length of the CDR3 is 16 residues. CDR1 and CDR2 from the germline V gene are SGHVS and FQNEAQ. CDR3 region: CASSSQGRGAIYEQYF. CDR3 DNA sequence: TGTGCCAGCAGCTCCCAGGGGCGGGGGGCGATCTACGAGCAGTACTTC.

J is TRBJ2-5 and V is TRBV6-2 or TRBV6-3, with 7 bases that match TRBD1. V was pared by 4 bases and J by 1 base, with 6 bases of the junction left unmatched. Germline V CDR1 and CDR2: MNHEY, SVGEGT. This CDR3 has 15 amino acids. The CDR3 DNA reads as TGTGCCAGCAGTTTCCACAGGGGTGTCCAAGAGACCCAGTACTTC. It codes for CASSFHRGVQETQYF.

The chain has TRBV27 and TRBJ2-7; D may correspond to TRBD1 or TRBD2 (7 bases each). This CDR3 region has 16 residues. The germline V gene encodes CDR1 MNHEY and CDR2 SMNVEV (reference sequence). V lost 5 bases to trimming and J lost 7 bases, with 24 bases between them. The CDR3 loop reads CASSPTLAAGGGEQYF. The CDR3 DNA reads TGTGCCAGCAGTCCAACGCTAGCGGCAGGGGGGGGAGAGCAGTACTTC.

The chain recombines TRBV29-1 with TRBJ1-1; D gene unclear. The CDR3 covers 13 residues. Trimming took off 1 base at V and 0 bases at J, with 6 bases between the two ends. Germline values: CDR1 SQVTM, CDR2 ANQGSEA. The CDR3 sequence is CSVEVDVNTEAFF. The CDR3 DNA is TGCAGCGTTGAAGTGGACGTGAACACTGAAGCTTTCTTT.

The chain combines TRBV12-3 or TRBV12-4 with TRBJ1-5; possible D gene TRBD1, 6 bases. With 6 bases removed from V and 5 bases from J, the gap between germline ends came to 11 bases. The CDR3 is 13 residues long. CDR3 nucleotides: TGTGCCAGCAGCCGGACAGAGGATCAGCCCCAGCATTTT. It is translated as CASSRTEDQPQHF.

The chain is built from TRBV24-1 and TRBJ2-1, with D possibly TRBD1 on 6 matching bases. Trimming took off 2 bases at V and 0 bases at J, with 16 bases between the two ends. CDR1 KGHDR and CDR2 SFDVKD come from the germline V gene. The CDR3 loop spans 18 amino acids. The CDR3 reads CATSDSQGDTSSYNEQFF. The CDR3 nucleotides are TGTGCCACCAGTGATTCGCAAGGGGACACAAGCTCCTACAATGAGCAGTTCTTC.

The V gene is TRBV2, the J gene TRBJ1-4; D is perhaps TRBD1 (5 bases). The length of the CDR3 is 15 residues. Germline assignment: CDR1 SNHLY and CDR2 FYNNEI. V dropped 5 bases and J dropped 0 bases, with 10 bases sitting between them. The CDR3 DNA follows: TGTGCCAGCAGTAGACAGATTGCAACTAATGAAAAACTGTTTTTT. It encodes CASSRQIATNEKLFF.

The chain couples TRBV24-1 to TRBJ1-6; possibly TRBD1 for D (5 bases). V dropped 4 bases and J dropped 10 bases, with 10 bases sitting between them. CDR3 length equals 13 residues. CDR1 and CDR2 (germline): KGHDR, SFDVKD. CDR3 nucleotides: TGTGCCACCAGTGAGACCCAGGGATCACCCCTCCACTTT. Protein: CATSETQGSPLHF.

The V gene is TRBV27, the J gene TRBJ2-7; D gene uncertain. V was clipped by 7 bases and J by 0 bases, with 7 bases between them. The V gene's germline CDR1 is MNHEY and CDR2 SMNVEV (reference sequence). CDR3 length equals 12 residues. In DNA form, the CDR3 reads TGTGCCAGCAAGAGCGCCTCCTACGAGCAGTACTTC. Protein: CASKSASYEQYF.

The V call is TRBV2, the J call TRBJ2-5; 8 nucleotides line up with TRBD1. Germline CDR1 reads SNHLY; CDR2 reads FYNNEI. The V gene end was trimmed by 6 bases and the J gene end by 5 bases; junction bases not matched to a gene: 8. The CDR3 is 14 residues long. In DNA form, the CDR3 reads TGTGCCAGCAGCGGAGCAGGGGGCAAGGAGACCCAGTACTTC. Its protein is CASSGAGGKETQYF.

V is TRBV15 and J is TRBJ2-6, with D hard to call. The CDR3 runs to 20 residues. From germline, CDR1 is LNHNV and CDR2 YYDKDF (reference sequence). The V and J ends lost 4 bases and 0 bases respectively, with 22 bases between them. The CDR3 DNA is TGTGCCACCAGCATTTATCCCTCGCGTGGGCTGCGCTCTGGGGCCAACGTCCTGACTTTC. This gives the protein CATSIYPSRGLRSGANVLTF.

The J gene is TRBJ2-1, the V gene TRBV29-1; the D gene is possibly TRBD2 (7 bases). CDR3 size: 16 residues. Germline V gene lookup returns CDR1 SQVTM and CDR2 ANQGSEA. With 2 bases removed from V and 6 bases from J, the gap between germline ends came to 20 bases. The chain's CDR3 is CSVEFVGGGGVNEQFF. CDR3 nucleotide sequence: TGCAGCGTTGAATTTGTCGGAGGGGGGGGTGTCAATGAGCAGTTCTTC.

V usage is TRBV6-2 or TRBV6-3 and J usage is TRBJ2-3; 16 nucleotides line up with TRBD2. The CDR3 is 18 amino acids. CDR1 and CDR2 from the germline V gene are MNHEY and SVGEGT. J lost 3 bases, V lost 4 bases, and 7 bases had no gene match. The CDR3 nucleotides read TGTGCCAGCAGTTCCCCGGGACTAGCGGGGGGGCGGACAGATACGCAGTATTTT. Protein sequence: CASSSPGLAGGRTDTQYF.

The rearrangement joins TRBV13 to TRBJ1-2; TRBD1 is a possible D gene (5 bases). The CDR3 has 15 amino acids. Looked up from germline, CDR1 is PRHDT and CDR2 is FYEKMQ (reference sequence). Trimming left V 4 bases short and J 2 bases short, with 14 bases between. CDR3 residues: CASSYRQPGNYGYTF. CDR3 DNA: TGTGCCAGCAGCTACAGACAGCCCGGGAACTATGGCTACACCTTC.

This clone is a singleton in its sample. The J gene is TRBJ1-3, the V gene TRBV28; D not resolved. The CDR3 loop spans 15 amino acids. The V end lost 5 bases, the J end lost 5 bases, and 16 bases lay between the germline ends. Looked up from germline, CDR1 is MDHEN and CDR2 is SYDVKM. The CDR3 loop reads CASSGDMAPRNTIYF. The CDR3 region has the DNA TGTGCCAGCAGTGGTGACATGGCGCCGAGAAACACCATATATTTT.

The V gene is TRBV19, the J gene TRBJ2-5; 7 bases line up with TRBD1. The CDR3 is 14 residues long. The V gene end was trimmed by 5 bases and the J gene end by 5 bases; junction bases not matched to a gene: 8. Germline V lookup: CDR1 LNHDA, CDR2 SQIVND (reference sequence). CDR3 sequence: CASSFTTGRETQYF. CDR3 DNA sequence: TGTGCCAGTAGTTTCACGACAGGGCGGGAGACCCAGTACTTC.

The CDR3 coding sequence is TGTGCCAGTAGTATACGGACCTTGGATGAAAAACTGTTTTTT. Translation gives CASSIRTLDEKLFF. The genes are TRBV19 and TRBJ1-4; D gene ambiguous. There are 14 residues in the CDR3. V lost 2 bases to trimming and J lost 6 bases, with 10 bases between them. CDR1 is LNHDA, CDR2 SQIVND, per germline (reference sequence).